The 5 T cell receptor beta chains listed next were all sequenced from one sample in a study of T cell repertoires in cytomegalovirus infection. TCRdb re-analysed the reads in MiXCR, keeping a single row per CDR3 protein. This table has about 920,000 distinct CDR3 sequences, approximately 32% appearing once. Their cognate antigens are unknown. Here the sequenced sample was cultured CD8+ T cells from PBMCs, taken from culture after CMV antigen stimulation. These receptors all stem from a human donor in good health (CMV status not recorded). Some clones in this sample may be carry-over from other donors' samples.

This clonotype was observed at least ten times. The rearrangement links TRBV7-6 to TRBJ2-1, with 9 bases matching TRBD1. CDR1 and CDR2 (germline): SGHVS, FNYEAQ. Trimming cost V 3 bases and J 9 bases; bases outside gene matches: 3. This CDR3 has 13 amino acids. CDR3 loop: CASSFGTGTEQFF. In nucleotides, the CDR3 is TGTGCCAGCAGCTTCGGGACAGGGACTGAGCAGTTCTTC.

In the case of this clonotype: An end of the junction does not agree with germline; a read error may underlie this. The chain joins TRBV4-1 to TRBJ1-2; D is unclear. The CDR3 runs to 15 residues. CDR1 MGHRA and CDR2 YSYEKL come from the germline V gene. The DNA of the CDR3 is TGTGCCAACAGCCTCCCTTCGGGTACTAACTATGGCTACACCTTC. It encodes CANSLPSGTNYGYTF.

The rearrangement uses TRBV24-1 and TRBJ1-1; 7 bases match TRBD1. The CDR3 loop spans 18 amino acids. V lost 4 bases, J lost 1 base, and 14 bases stayed unmatched. Looked up from germline, CDR1 is KGHDR and CDR2 is SFDVKD. CDR3 in amino acids: CATSDSQGRGLENTEAFF. The CDR3 DNA sequence: TGTGCCACCAGTGACTCACAGGGGCGCGGGTTGGAGAACACTGAAGCTTTCTTT.

This clonotype turned up a few times. The chain combines TRBV12-3 or TRBV12-4 with TRBJ1-1, with D perhaps TRBD1 (5 bases). Between the trimmed V and J ends, which lost 4 bases and 6 bases, there was a span of 12 bases. The CDR3 is made up of 13 amino acids. CDR3 protein: CASSSGGTAEAFF. CDR3 bases: TGTGCCAGCAGTTCCGGAGGGACGGCTGAAGCTTTCTTT.

The genes are TRBV6-5 and TRBJ1-3; D is undetermined. Trimming pared 0 bases from V and 0 bases from J, leaving 6 bases between. CDR3 length equals 15 residues. CDR1 is MNHEY, CDR2 SVGAGI, per germline. In DNA, the CDR3 is TGTGCCAGCAGTTACTCAGGTAGCTCTGGAAACACCATATATTTT. It is translated as CASSYSGSSGNTIYF.